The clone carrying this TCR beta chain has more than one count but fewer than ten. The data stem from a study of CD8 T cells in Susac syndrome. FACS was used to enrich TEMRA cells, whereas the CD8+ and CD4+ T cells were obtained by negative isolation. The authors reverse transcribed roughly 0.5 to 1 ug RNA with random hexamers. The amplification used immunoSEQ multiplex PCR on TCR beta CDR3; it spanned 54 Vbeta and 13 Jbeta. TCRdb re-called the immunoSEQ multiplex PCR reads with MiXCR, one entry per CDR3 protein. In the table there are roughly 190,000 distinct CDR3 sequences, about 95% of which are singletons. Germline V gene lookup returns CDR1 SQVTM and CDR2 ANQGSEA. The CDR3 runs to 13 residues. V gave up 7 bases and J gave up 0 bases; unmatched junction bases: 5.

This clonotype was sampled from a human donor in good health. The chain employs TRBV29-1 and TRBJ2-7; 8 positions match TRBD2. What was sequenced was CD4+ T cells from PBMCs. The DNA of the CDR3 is TGCAGCGCCGAAGCGGGAGCCTCCTACGAGCAGTACTTC. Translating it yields CSAEAGASYEQYF.